What follows are 22 T cell receptor beta chains derived from one specimen sequenced in a study of regulatory T cells in long-lasting Graves disease (dated by TCRdb to the early 2020s). Preparation of the library involved multiplex PCR. The sequencer listed for this sample is Illumina HiSeq 4000. TCR beta libraries were built with iRepertoire HTBI primers and Arm-PCR amplification of CDR3 regions. The public reads were reanalyzed by TCRdb: fastp trimming at Q25, MiXCR alignment, in-frame beta chains only. Rows matching on CDR3 protein sequence are summarized as one entry with the most common DNA and genes. The sample includes about 460,000 distinct CDR3 sequences, with roughly 22% observed a single time. Together, the top ten hold roughly 13% of the sample. The sample's time point, from its label and the paper: persistent/refractory GD, antithyroid drugs over 5 years with positive TRAb. RNA was extracted from PBMCs in TRIzol for both TCR sequencing and RNA sequencing.

The sample was peripheral blood mononuclear cells (PBMCs), taken when the disease was refractory, from a patient treated with antithyroid drugs. These receptors came from a female donor with Graves disease.

This chain connects TRBV30 to TRBJ1-2; D perhaps matches TRBD1 (6 bases). V was trimmed by 4 bases and J by 7 bases, leaving 10 bases between them. Per germline, CDR1 GTSNPN and CDR2 SVGIG (reference sequence). The CDR3 spans 11 residues. The CDR3 spells CAWTQGGGYTF. As DNA, the CDR3 is TGTGCCTGGACACAGGGTGGTGGCTACACCTTC.

The rearrangement uses TRBV9 and TRBJ2-7, with 7 bases fitting TRBD1. There are 17 residues in the CDR3. Germline CDR1 is SGDLS and CDR2 is YYNGEE. Germline trimming cut 0 bases from V and 2 bases from J; bases unmatched to any gene: 11. The CDR3 loop reads CASSVGGLGQSPYEQYF. In DNA form, the CDR3 reads TGTGCCAGCAGCGTAGGAGGACTGGGACAGTCCCCCTACGAGCAGTACTTC.

This clonotype was counted many times. The chain recombines TRBV2 with TRBJ1-5, with D perhaps TRBD1 (5 bases). Trimming removed 6 bases at V and 2 bases at J, with 14 bases between. Germline assignment: CDR1 SNHLY and CDR2 FYNNEI. CDR3 length equals 15 residues. The DNA for the CDR3 is TGTGCCAGCAGGGGGACTTCCGGGGGCAATCAGCCCCAGCATTTT. Translated: CASRGTSGGNQPQHF. Full variable domain (remainder filled in from reference TRBV2 and TRBJ1-5): EPEVTQTPSHQVTQMGQEVILRCVPISNHLYFYWYRQILGQKVEFLVSFYNNEISEKSEIFDDQFSVERPDGSNFTLKIRSTKLEDSAMYFCASRGTSGGNQPQHFGDGTRLSIL.

This clonotype was detected a few times. The chain employs TRBV6-1 and TRBJ2-4; 8 bases line up with TRBD1. With V trimmed by 6 bases and J by 5 bases, 6 bases remained unmatched. Germline V lookup: CDR1 MNHNS, CDR2 SASEGT. This CDR3 spans 14 amino acids. CDR3 coding DNA: TGTGCCAGCAGCTCCGAGACAGGGGAAAACATTCAGTACTTC. Its protein product is CASSSETGENIQYF.

This chain links TRBV18 with TRBJ1-1; D not resolved. The length of the CDR3 is 13 residues. Trimming shortened V by 6 bases and J by 3 bases, and 11 bases separated the two germline ends. Germline assignment: CDR1 KGHSH and CDR2 LQKENI. CDR3 nucleotide sequence: TGTGCCAGCTCCAAGAGGGAGGACACTGAAGCTTTCTTT. Amino acid sequence: CASSKREDTEAFF.

This clonotype appeared many times. This chain uses TRBV12-3 or TRBV12-4 with TRBJ1-6; TRBD1 aligns across 10 bases. V lost 4 bases and J lost 9; bases outside the gene matches: 9. This CDR3 contains 16 residues. This chain's CDR3 is CASSSNPTGGTSPLHF. The CDR3 coding sequence is TGTGCCAGCAGTTCTAACCCGACAGGGGGCACTTCACCCCTCCACTTT.

This clonotype appeared many times. J is TRBJ1-5 and V is TRBV2; possibly TRBD1 for D (6 bases). The CDR3 runs to 13 residues. CDR1 SNHLY and CDR2 FYNNEI come from the germline V gene. Trimming left V 8 bases short and J 6 bases short, with 14 bases between. The CDR3 here is CASEPGARQPQHF. The DNA of the CDR3 is TGTGCCAGCGAGCCAGGGGCGCGTCAGCCCCAGCATTTT.

The rearrangement links TRBV5-4 to TRBJ2-4, with D possibly TRBD2 on 6 matching bases. V was pared by 5 bases and J by 1 base, with 13 bases between. The V gene's germline CDR1 is SGHNT and CDR2 YYREEE (reference sequence). The CDR3 contains 15 residues. CDR3: CASRNWGEAKNIQYF. DNA of the CDR3: TGTGCCAGCAGGAACTGGGGGGAGGCCAAAAACATTCAGTACTTC.

This chain connects TRBV3-1 to TRBJ1-1, with TRBD1 as a possible D gene (5 bases). Looked up from germline, CDR1 is LGHDT and CDR2 is YNNKEL (reference sequence). Trimming stripped 0 bases from V and 0 bases from J, with 11 bases between. The CDR3 totals 16 residues. The CDR3 DNA reads TGTGCCAGCAGCCAAGAATCTGACAGCTTGAACACTGAAGCTTTCTTT. Its protein product is CASSQESDSLNTEAFF.

This clonotype has ten or more counts. This chain joins TRBV28 and TRBJ1-4, with 9 bases lining up with TRBD1. CDR3 length: 16 amino acids. Trimming removed 1 base from V and 4 bases from J; junction bases left unmatched: 4. Germline V lookup: CDR1 MDHEN, CDR2 SYDVKM. CDR3 nucleotide sequence: TGTGCCAGCAGTTTATTGGGACAGGGCTTTAATGAAAAACTGTTTTTT. Its translation is CASSLLGQGFNEKLFF. Drawing the rest from reference TRBV28 and TRBJ1-4, the complete variable domain is DVKVTQSSRYLVKRTGEKVFLECVQDMDHENMFWYRQDPGLGLRLIYFSYDVKMKEKGDIPEGYSVSREKKERFSLILESASTNQTSMYLCASSLLGQGFNEKLFFGSGTQLSVL.

There are many counts of this clonotype. The J gene is TRBJ2-7, the V gene TRBV7-2; D possibly uses TRBD1 or TRBD2 (5 bases each). Per the germline V gene, CDR1 is SGHTA and CDR2 is FQGNSA. V was trimmed by 4 bases and J by 6 bases, leaving 10 bases between them. The CDR3 extends over 12 amino acids. CDR3 coding DNA: TGTGCCAGCAGCTGGGCAGGGAGCGAGCAGTACTTC. Translated: CASSWAGSEQYF.

At least ten counts were recorded for this clonotype. CDR3 bases: TGTGCCAGCAGCGTAGGGGGCGATCAGTACTTC. Protein: CASSVGGDQYF. The chain recombines TRBV7-9 with TRBJ2-5; 7 bases match TRBD1. The V gene's germline CDR1 is SEHNR and CDR2 FQNEAQ (reference sequence). The V segment lost 5 bases and the J segment 11 bases; nucleotides outside the gene matches: 5. This CDR3 comprises 11 residues.

This clonotype was observed many times. The genes are TRBV3-1 and TRBJ2-2, with D perhaps matching TRBD2 (6 bases). The ends were cut back, 1 base at V and 3 bases at J, with 9 bases in the middle. Per the germline V gene, CDR1 is LGHDT and CDR2 is YNNKEL (reference sequence). This CDR3 has 15 amino acids. The CDR3 coding sequence is TGTGCCAGCAGCCAAGTGGGGGACTACACCGGGGAGCTGTTTTTT. Its translation is CASSQVGDYTGELFF.

V gene TRBV10-3 combines with J gene TRBJ2-1, with D unresolved. The V and J ends lost 2 bases and 0 bases respectively, with 5 bases between them. The CDR3 contains 14 residues. CDR1 and CDR2 (germline): ENHRY, SYGVKD. The chain's CDR3 is CAISETDSYNEQFF. The CDR3 bases are TGTGCCATCAGTGAGACTGACTCCTACAATGAGCAGTTCTTC.

This clonotype was seen a handful of times. The chain has TRBV6-2 or TRBV6-3 and TRBJ1-5; weak D call: TRBD1 (5 bases). Trimming stripped 7 bases from V and 5 bases from J, with 15 bases between. CDR1 is MNHEY and CDR2 is SVGEGT in the germline V gene. The CDR3 sequence is 14 residues long. In DNA form, the CDR3 reads TGTGCCAGCAACCGGTTACAGGAGTATCAGCCCCAGCATTTT. Translating it yields CASNRLQEYQPQHF.

The chain has TRBV29-1 and TRBJ1-3; no definite D call. Trimming removed 5 bases at V and 0 bases at J, with 5 bases between. Germline V gene sequence: CDR1 SQVTM, CDR2 ANQGSEA. CDR3 size: 12 residues. CDR3: CSVYISGNTIYF. The CDR3 DNA is TGCAGCGTTTACATCTCTGGAAACACCATATATTTT.

The CDR3 region is CSARGPGELFF. The CDR3 DNA follows: TGCAGTGCCAGGGGGCCCGGGGAGCTGTTTTTT. The genes are TRBV20-1 and TRBJ2-2; TRBD1 matches at 8 bases. Germline V gives CDR1 DFQATT, CDR2 SNEGSKA (reference sequence). CDR3 length equals 11 residues. The V and J ends lost 6 bases and 6 bases, in that order; junction bases with no gene match: 0.

In this sample, this clonotype turned up a few times. The chain joins TRBV12-5 to TRBJ2-2, with D perhaps assigned TRBD1 or TRBD2 (7 bases each). This CDR3 is 19 amino acids long. The V gene's germline CDR1 is LGHNT and CDR2 FRNRAP. V was pared by 1 base and J by 0 bases, with 18 bases between. CDR3 loop: CASGLERGQTNSNTGELFF. CDR3 nucleotides: TGTGCTAGTGGTTTGGAGCGGGGACAGACAAACTCGAACACCGGGGAGCTGTTTTTT.

This clonotype was observed a few times. This sequence joins TRBV9 and TRBJ2-2; D is possibly TRBD2 (6 bases). The germline V and J ends were trimmed by 0 bases and 6 bases, with 9 bases remaining between them. Germline V gene lookup returns CDR1 SGDLS and CDR2 YYNGEE. The CDR3 runs 14 residues. CDR3 amino acids: CASSVATSPGELFF. The CDR3, as DNA: TGTGCCAGCAGCGTAGCTACTAGCCCCGGGGAGCTGTTTTTT.

V and J are TRBV29-1 and TRBJ2-7; TRBD2 matches 7 bases. Per the germline V gene, CDR1 is SQVTM and CDR2 is ANQGSEA. V trimming: 1 base; J trimming: 2 bases; junction bases outside the gene matches: 5. This CDR3 has 14 residues. For the CDR3, the DNA is TGCAGCGTTGAAGCATCTAGCGGTACCTACGAGCAGTACTTC. Amino acid sequence: CSVEASSGTYEQYF.

This chain joins TRBV20-1 and TRBJ2-7, with D possibly being TRBD2 (5 bases). Germline CDR1 is DFQATT and CDR2 is SNEGSKA (reference sequence). There are 13 residues in the CDR3. V shed 3 bases and J shed 0 bases, with 9 bases lying between them. CDR3 nucleotide sequence: TGCAGTGCTAGCGCGGGCCCCTCCTACGAGCAGTACTTC. This gives the protein CSASAGPSYEQYF.

This clonotype was found a few times. This chain uses TRBV5-1 with TRBJ1-1, with D uncertain. Looked up from germline, CDR1 is SGHRS and CDR2 is YFSETQ. V shed 5 bases and J shed 1 base, with 9 bases lying between them. CDR3 length: 13 residues. In DNA, the CDR3 is TGCGCCAGCAGGCCCCAAGAGAACACTGAAGCTTTCTTT. Translation gives CASRPQENTEAFF.